This TCR beta chain was captured by sequencing in a study of T cell changes during pregnancy in multiple sclerosis. This clone was counted a single time. Germline V gene data show CDR1 as MNHEY and CDR2 as SMNVEV (reference sequence). CDR3 length: 17 amino acids. Trimming took off 1 base at V and 8 bases at J, with 21 bases between the two ends. Sequenced by immunoSEQ multiplex PCR; TCRdb stores in-frame clones only, minus some. The sample gives over 55,000 clones, roughly 94% of which show up once; approximately 3.7% is in the top ten. The source was CD8+ T cells from peripheral blood mononuclear cells, collected in the third trimester of pregnancy. The sequence derives from a female donor with multiple sclerosis, enrolled in a pregnancy study. The chain links TRBV27 to TRBJ2-1; maybe TRBD2 (6 bases). Here the CDR3 DNA reads TGTGCCAGCAGTTTATACCCCCAGGGAGGCCCTGAGGATGAGCAGTTCTTC. Translation: CASSLYPQGGPEDEQFF.